This T cell receptor (beta chain) emerged from a study of T cells after posttransplantation cyclophosphamide. The table lists this clone with many counts. Antigen specificity is unknown. This related bone marrow graft donor gave peripheral blood on the day of marrow donation. Sequenced by immunoSEQ multiplex PCR; TCRdb stores in-frame clones only, minus some. Captured here are some 31,000 clones, none seen once; the top ten comprise more than 4.5%. General study points: Donor CD8+ memory clones often dominated recipient blood repertoires at later times. Recipient CMV seropositivity and CMV reactivation strongly tracked TRB clonality.

Sequencing was done on a sample of PBMCs. This receptor was identified in a woman aged 30 to 39 in good health and a related stem cell transplant donor.

CDR3 in amino acids: CASSERTGGATDTQYF. CDR3 DNA sequence: TGTGCCAGCAGTGAGCGGACAGGGGGCGCCACAGATACGCAGTATTTT. The gene calls are TRBV6-1 and TRBJ2-3; 11 bases are shared with TRBD1. Germline V CDR1 and CDR2: MNHNS, SASEGT. This CDR3 comprises 16 residues. The trim removed 3 bases at V and 2 bases at J, leaving 4 bases unmatched.